The 6 T cell receptor beta chains below all came from one sample that was sequenced in a study of CD8 T cells in Susac syndrome. RNA amounts of about 0.5 to 1 ug underwent reverse transcription with random hexamers. TCRdb passed the immunoSEQ multiplex PCR reads through MiXCR, listing each CDR3 protein once. Of 65,000 to 75,000 distinct CDR3 sequences listed, roughly 94% are singletons. The sequenced material came from CD8+ T cells from PBMCs. These receptors were obtained from a human donor in good health.

The J gene is TRBJ2-5, the V gene TRBV4-2; 8 bases line up with TRBD2. Germline loops: CDR1 LGHNA, CDR2 YNFKEQ. The V segment lost 4 bases and the J segment 7 bases; nucleotides outside the gene matches: 5. The CDR3 contains 13 residues. Here the CDR3 reads CASSPGGDATQYF. In DNA, the CDR3 is TGTGCCAGCAGCCCGGGGGGGGATGCGACCCAGTACTTC.

The rearrangement joins TRBV6-4 to TRBJ2-7; TRBD2 matches 8 bases. The junction had 7 bases not matched to a gene; V was cut back by 0 bases and J by 0 bases. The CDR3 is 17 residues long. The germline V gene encodes CDR1 MRHNA and CDR2 SNTAGT. The CDR3 spells CASSDSSGGGFSYEQYV. The CDR3 DNA is TGTGCCAGCAGTGACTCATCCGGGGGGGGATTCTCCTACGAGCAGTACGTC.

This chain joins TRBV27 and TRBJ1-1; D is unresolved. V lost 3 bases and J lost 14, with 13 bases in between. Germline V gives CDR1 MNHEY, CDR2 SMNVEV (reference sequence). The CDR3 sequence is 11 residues long. Written as DNA, the CDR3 is TGTGCCAGCAGTTTCGGCCACGGGTTATTCTTT. Encoded protein: CASSFGHGLFF.

The gene calls are TRBV12-3 or TRBV12-4 and TRBJ1-6; possible D gene TRBD1, 5 bases. The V gene lost 8 bases and the J gene lost 7 bases, with 9 bases spanning the gap. The CDR3 is 12 amino acids. The CDR3 is CASCGANSPLHF. For the CDR3, the DNA is TGTGCCAGCTGTGGGGCGAATTCACCCCTCCACTTT.

This clonotype appeared a single time. The V call is TRBV13, the J call TRBJ1-2, with 7 bases identical to TRBD1. Germline loops: CDR1 PRHDT, CDR2 FYEKMQ (reference sequence). The ends lost 0 bases at V and 1 base at J; junction bases unmatched: 5. CDR3 length: 16 amino acids. CDR3 sequence (DNA): TGTGCCAGCAGCTTAGGCGGCAGGGGGGTTAACTATGGCTACACCTTC. The encoded protein is CASSLGGRGVNYGYTF. The entire variable domain, with the rest obtained from reference TRBV13 and TRBJ1-2, is as follows: AAGVIQSPRHLIKEKRETATLKCYPIPRHDTVYWYQQGPGQDPQFLISFYEKMQSDKGSIPDRFSAQQFSDYHSELNMSSLELGDSALYFCASSLGGRGVNYGYTFGSGTRLTVV.

The rearrangement joins TRBV7-8 to TRBJ1-5, with 7 bases lining up with TRBD1. CDR1 SGHVS and CDR2 FQNEAQ come from the germline V gene. The junction had 9 bases not matched to a gene; V was cut back by 1 base and J by 9 bases. The CDR3 is made up of 15 amino acids. The DNA for the CDR3 is TGTGCCAGCAGCTTAGGCCAGGGGGTCTTAGCGCCCCAGCATTTT. This translates into CASSLGQGVLAPQHF.